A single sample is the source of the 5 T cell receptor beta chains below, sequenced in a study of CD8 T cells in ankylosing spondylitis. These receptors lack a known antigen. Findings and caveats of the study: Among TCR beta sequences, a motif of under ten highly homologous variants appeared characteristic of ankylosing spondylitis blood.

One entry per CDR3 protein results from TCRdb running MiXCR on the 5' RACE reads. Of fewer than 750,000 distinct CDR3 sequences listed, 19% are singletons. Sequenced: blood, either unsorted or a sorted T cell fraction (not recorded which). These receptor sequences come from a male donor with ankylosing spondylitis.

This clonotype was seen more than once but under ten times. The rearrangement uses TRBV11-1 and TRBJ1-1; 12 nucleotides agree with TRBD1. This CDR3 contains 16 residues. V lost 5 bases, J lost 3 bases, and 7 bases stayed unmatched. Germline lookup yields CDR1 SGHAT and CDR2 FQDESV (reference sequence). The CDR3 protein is CASSQEGQGAYTEAFF. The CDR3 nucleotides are TGTGCCAGCAGCCAGGAGGGACAGGGGGCCTACACTGAAGCTTTCTTT.

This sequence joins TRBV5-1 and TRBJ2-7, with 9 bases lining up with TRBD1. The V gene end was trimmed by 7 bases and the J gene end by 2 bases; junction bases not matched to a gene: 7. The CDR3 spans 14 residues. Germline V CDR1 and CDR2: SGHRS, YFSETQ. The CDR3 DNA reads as TGCGCCAGCGGACCAGGGACAGGGACCTACGAGCAGTACTTC. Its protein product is CASGPGTGTYEQYF.

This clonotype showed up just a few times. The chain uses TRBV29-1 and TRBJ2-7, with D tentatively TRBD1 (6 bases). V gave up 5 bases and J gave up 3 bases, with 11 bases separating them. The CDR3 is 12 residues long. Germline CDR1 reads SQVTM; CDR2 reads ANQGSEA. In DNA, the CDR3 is TGCAGCGTTCGGACAGCGATCTACGAGCAGTACTTC. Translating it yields CSVRTAIYEQYF.

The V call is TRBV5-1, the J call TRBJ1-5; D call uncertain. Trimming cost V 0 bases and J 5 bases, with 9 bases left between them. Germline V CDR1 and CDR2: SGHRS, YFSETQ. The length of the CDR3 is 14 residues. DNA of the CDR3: TGCGCCAGCAGCTTGGGGGATGAGGATCAGCCCCAGCATTTT. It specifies CASSLGDEDQPQHF. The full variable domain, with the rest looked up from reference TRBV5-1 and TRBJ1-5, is KAGVTQTPRYLIKTRGQQVTLSCSPISGHRSVSWYQQTPGQGLQFLFEYFSETQRNKGNFPGRFSGRQFSNSRSEMNVSTLELGDSALYLCASSLGDEDQPQHFGDGTRLSIL.

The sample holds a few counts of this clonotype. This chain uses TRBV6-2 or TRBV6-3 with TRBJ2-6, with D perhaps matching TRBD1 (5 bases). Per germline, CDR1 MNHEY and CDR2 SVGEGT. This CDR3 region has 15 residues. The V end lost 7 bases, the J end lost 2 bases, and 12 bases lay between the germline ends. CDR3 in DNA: TGTGCCAGCAATTGGGCAGGGACTGGGGCCAACGTCCTGACTTTC. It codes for CASNWAGTGANVLTF.